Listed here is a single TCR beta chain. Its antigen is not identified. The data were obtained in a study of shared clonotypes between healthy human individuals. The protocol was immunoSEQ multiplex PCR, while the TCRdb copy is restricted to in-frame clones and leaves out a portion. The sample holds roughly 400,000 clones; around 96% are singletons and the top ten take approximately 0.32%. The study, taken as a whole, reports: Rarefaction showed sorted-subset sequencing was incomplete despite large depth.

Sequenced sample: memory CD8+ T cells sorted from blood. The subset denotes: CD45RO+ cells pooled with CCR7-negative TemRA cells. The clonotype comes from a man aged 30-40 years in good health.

CDR3 sequence reads: CASKVFTDTQYF. CDR3 in DNA: TGTGCCAGCAAAGTTTTTACAGATACGCAGTATTTT. The chain uses TRBV2 and TRBJ2-3, with D unresolved. The V and J ends lost 7 bases and 3 bases respectively, with 8 bases between them. The CDR3 consists of 12 residues. The germline gives CDR1 SNHLY, CDR2 FYNNEI.